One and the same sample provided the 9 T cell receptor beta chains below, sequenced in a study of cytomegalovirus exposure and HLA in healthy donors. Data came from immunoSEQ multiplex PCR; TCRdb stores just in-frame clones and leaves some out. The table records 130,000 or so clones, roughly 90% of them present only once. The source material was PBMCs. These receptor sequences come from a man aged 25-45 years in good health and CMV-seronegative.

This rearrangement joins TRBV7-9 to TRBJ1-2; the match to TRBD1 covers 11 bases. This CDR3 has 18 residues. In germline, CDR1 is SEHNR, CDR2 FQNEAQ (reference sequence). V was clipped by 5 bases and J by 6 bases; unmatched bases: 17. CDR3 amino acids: CASSTQLGWTGGLDGYTF. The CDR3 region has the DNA TGTGCCAGCAGCACCCAATTGGGGTGGACAGGGGGCCTCGATGGCTACACCTTC.

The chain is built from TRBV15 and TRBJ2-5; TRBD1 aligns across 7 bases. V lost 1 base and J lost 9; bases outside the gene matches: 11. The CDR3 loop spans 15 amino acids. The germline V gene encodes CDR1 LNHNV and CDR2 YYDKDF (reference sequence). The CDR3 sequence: CATSRVPGGSGPQYF. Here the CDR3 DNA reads TGTGCCACCAGCAGAGTCCCAGGGGGTTCCGGCCCCCAGTACTTC. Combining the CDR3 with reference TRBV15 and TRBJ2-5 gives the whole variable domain DAMVIQNPRYQVTQFGKPVTLSCSQTLNHNVMYWYQQKSSQAPKLLFHYYDKDFNNEADTPDNFQSRRPNTSFCFLDIRSPGLGDTAMYLCATSRVPGGSGPQYFGPGTRLLVL.

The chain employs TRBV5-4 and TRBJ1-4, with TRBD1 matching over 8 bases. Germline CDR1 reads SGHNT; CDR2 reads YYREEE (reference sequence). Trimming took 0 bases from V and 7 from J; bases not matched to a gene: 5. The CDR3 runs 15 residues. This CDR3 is CASSLGDRGGEKLFF. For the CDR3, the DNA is TGTGCCAGCAGCTTGGGAGACAGGGGAGGTGAAAAACTGTTTTTT.

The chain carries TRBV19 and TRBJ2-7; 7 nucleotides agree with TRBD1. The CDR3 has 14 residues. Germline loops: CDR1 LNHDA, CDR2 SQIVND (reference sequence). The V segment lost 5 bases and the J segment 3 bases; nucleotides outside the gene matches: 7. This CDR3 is CASSPHRGGYEQYF. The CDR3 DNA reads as TGTGCCAGTAGTCCCCACAGGGGTGGCTACGAGCAGTACTTC.

CDR3 in amino acids: CASSTLEMNTEAFF. The DNA of the CDR3 is TGTGCCAGCAGTACCTTGGAGATGAACACTGAAGCTTTCTTT. The chain recombines TRBV6-6 with TRBJ1-1; no clear D. Germline CDR1 reads MNHNY; CDR2 reads SVGAGI (reference sequence). The germline V and J ends were trimmed by 5 bases and 0 bases, with 10 bases remaining between them. The CDR3 extends over 14 amino acids.

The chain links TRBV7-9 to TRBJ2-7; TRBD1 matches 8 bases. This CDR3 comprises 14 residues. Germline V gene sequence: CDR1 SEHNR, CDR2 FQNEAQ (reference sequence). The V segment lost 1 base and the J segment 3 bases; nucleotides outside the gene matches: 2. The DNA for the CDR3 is TGTGCCAGCAGCTTAGAAGGACAGGGCTACGAGCAGTACTTC. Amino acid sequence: CASSLEGQGYEQYF. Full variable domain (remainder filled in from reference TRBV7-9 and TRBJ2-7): DTGVSQNPRHKITKRGQNVTFRCDPISEHNRLYWYRQTLGQGPEFLTYFQNEAQLEKSRLLSDRFSAERPKGSFSTLEIQRTEQGDSAMYLCASSLEGQGYEQYFGPGTRLTVT.

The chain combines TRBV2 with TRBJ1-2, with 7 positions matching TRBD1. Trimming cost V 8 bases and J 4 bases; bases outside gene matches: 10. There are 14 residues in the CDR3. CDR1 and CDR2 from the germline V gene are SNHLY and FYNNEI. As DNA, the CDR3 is TGTGCCAGCGTCCTCCAGGGGGGCAGCTATGGCTACACCTTC. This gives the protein CASVLQGGSYGYTF.

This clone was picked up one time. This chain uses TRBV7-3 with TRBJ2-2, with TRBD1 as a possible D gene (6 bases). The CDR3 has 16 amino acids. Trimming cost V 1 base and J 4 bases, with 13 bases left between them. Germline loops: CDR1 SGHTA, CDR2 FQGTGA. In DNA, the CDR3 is TGTGCCAGCAGCTTAAGGGGGACAAAAACCACCGGGGAGCTGTTTTTT. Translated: CASSLRGTKTTGELFF.

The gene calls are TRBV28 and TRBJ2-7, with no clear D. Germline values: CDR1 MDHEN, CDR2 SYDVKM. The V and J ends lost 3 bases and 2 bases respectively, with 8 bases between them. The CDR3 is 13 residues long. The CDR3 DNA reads TGTGCCAGCAGTTTGCCAGTGACCTACGAGCAGTACTTC. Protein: CASSLPVTYEQYF.